The rows below give T cell receptor beta chains drawn from one sample of a study of T-cell reconstitution after alpha-beta-depleted transplantation in children. In TCRdb, the PCR reads were re-called with MiXCR into one record per CDR3 protein. The sample yields about 220,000 distinct CDR3 sequences, about a sixth seen once. This specimen was PBMCs, mostly from graft donor cells, taken 360 days after TCRalphabeta/CD19-depleted stem cell transplant. These TCRs come from a male patient aged 2-9 years who had a stem cell transplant for acute lymphoblastic leukemia, so the T cells may come from the graft donor. Each CDR3 is given with its conserved first and last residue. Part of the rows lack a size; the others show once, few, many or a class for expanded clones.

j_call clone_size v_call cdr3_aa
TRBJ1-6 few TRBV20-1 CSAREAGGASPLHF
TRBJ1-2 . TRBV6-1 CASATRDRGHNGYTF
TRBJ1-4 . TRBV20-1 CSARDLGATNEKLFF
TRBJ1-2 . TRBV27 CASSGEGGEGYTF
TRBJ2-2 . TRBV12-3/TRBV12-4 CASSFLQGNTGELFF
TRBJ2-1 few TRBV3-1 CASSQDSRNEQFF
TRBJ1-1 once TRBV11-2 CASSFYRDTWNTEAFF
TRBJ2-6 . TRBV20-1 CSARETGANVLTF
TRBJ2-7 few TRBV29-1 CSVLGSKDRGSYEQYF
TRBJ1-1 . TRBV12-3/TRBV12-4 CASSHLDTNTEAFF
TRBJ2-3 . TRBV20-1 CSGGRESADTQYF
TRBJ1-2 many TRBV28 CASSLQGVYGYTF
TRBJ2-1 . TRBV11-2 CASSLRFFSGRSYNEQFF
TRBJ1-1 . TRBV29-1 CSVDEGALFFEAFF
TRBJ2-4 . TRBV20-1 CSASSALAGNIQYF
TRBJ2-2 many TRBV4-2 CASSQRTGGLAGDSNTGELFF
TRBJ2-1 once TRBV9 CASSVRPGLAGGQSLYNEQFF
TRBJ1-2 few TRBV5-1 CASSRSGTGDGYTF
TRBJ2-2 . TRBV19 CASFTDYTGELFF
TRBJ2-7 few TRBV5-1 CASRWTGGDLSYEQYF
TRBJ2-7 . TRBV12-3/TRBV12-4 CASSLGQGHYEQYF
TRBJ2-2 many TRBV5-1 CASSLDAGLDTGELFF
TRBJ2-1 . TRBV5-1 CASSLRPTGDNEQFF
TRBJ2-7 few TRBV29-1 CSVAGSREAFSYEQYF
TRBJ2-7 many TRBV11-2 CASSLGPEYEQYF
TRBJ1-1 . TRBV13 CASAGVNTEAFF
TRBJ2-1 few TRBV6-5 CASSYSLVGRNEQFF
TRBJ2-2 many TRBV5-1 CASSLGSGLTGELFF
TRBJ2-7 many TRBV6-5 CASSTLLYHYEQYF
TRBJ2-1 few TRBV4-3 CASSQGFRDNEQFF
TRBJ2-7 . TRBV10-1 CASSDGTGTYEQYF
TRBJ1-2 few TRBV7-9 CASSSRVGGYGYTF